This T cell receptor (beta chain) was sequenced in a study of T-cell memory formation after mild COVID-19. Across the study: Largely, the TCR clusters proved donor specific.

Constant-segment primers were used for 5'RACE, and the resulting TCR alpha and TCR beta cDNA libraries carried sample barcodes and UMIs. TCRdb reprocessed the 5' RACE reads via MiXCR and lists one record per CDR3 protein. The sample shows approximately 250,000 distinct CDR3 sequences, over 15% of them seen only once. Regarding the study as a whole: Contracting CD4+ clones lay largely in CM and EM, with CD8+ ones residing in EMRA. Pre-infection memory harbored some responding clones, suggesting cross-reactive memory joined.

About this clonotype itself: What it binds is unknown.

Trimming removed 8 bases from V and 2 bases from J, with 10 bases in between. The CDR3 sequence is 13 residues long. Germline V gene sequence: CDR1 SGHTA, CDR2 FQGNSA. The specimen sequenced was PBMCs or a T cell subset sorted from them (not recorded which). The clonotype was recovered from a man between 18 and 29 years old who had mild COVID-19 (a few samples of this study predate the infection). Cell type and time point are not known. V gene TRBV7-2 combines with J gene TRBJ2-1, with D possibly matching TRBD1 (5 bases). CDR3 protein: CASRAGPYNEQFF. The CDR3 DNA reads TGTGCCAGCCGGGCAGGGCCCTACAATGAGCAGTTCTTC. Together with reference TRBV7-2 and TRBJ2-1, the CDR3 gives the full variable domain: GAGVSQSPSNKVTEKGKDVELRCDPISGHTALYWYRQSLGQGLEFLIYFQGNSAPDKSGLPSDRFSAERTGGSVSTLTIQRTQQEDSAVYLCASRAGPYNEQFFGPGTRLTVL.